The sequence of this T cell receptor (beta chain) was determined in a study of human T cells and chemical hapten exposure. One entry per CDR3 protein, called by TCRdb with MiXCR from the RACE reads. The sample shows a few hundred thousand distinct CDR3 sequences, over 6% of them seen only once. Time point reported: patch test 2, 6 weeks after DPC sensitization. Specified treatment: therapeutic diphenylcyclopropenone sensitization with weekly scalp DPC. Prior to each patch test being applied, blood was drawn. CDR1 and CDR2 from the germline V gene are SNHLY and FYNNEI. The CDR3 is 13 residues long. V was pared by 3 bases and J by 6 bases, with 5 bases of the junction left unmatched.

The rearrangement links TRBV2 to TRBJ2-7; the match to TRBD1 covers 7 bases. Sequencing used whole blood, obtained in connection with sensitization to the hapten diphenylcyclopropenone (DPC). This clonotype originated in a woman between 18 and 29 years old with alopecia areata. Some clones in this sample may be carry-over from other donors' samples. DNA of the CDR3: TGTGCCAGCAGTGACGGGACAGTGCCCGAGCAGTACTTC. It is translated as CASSDGTVPEQYF.